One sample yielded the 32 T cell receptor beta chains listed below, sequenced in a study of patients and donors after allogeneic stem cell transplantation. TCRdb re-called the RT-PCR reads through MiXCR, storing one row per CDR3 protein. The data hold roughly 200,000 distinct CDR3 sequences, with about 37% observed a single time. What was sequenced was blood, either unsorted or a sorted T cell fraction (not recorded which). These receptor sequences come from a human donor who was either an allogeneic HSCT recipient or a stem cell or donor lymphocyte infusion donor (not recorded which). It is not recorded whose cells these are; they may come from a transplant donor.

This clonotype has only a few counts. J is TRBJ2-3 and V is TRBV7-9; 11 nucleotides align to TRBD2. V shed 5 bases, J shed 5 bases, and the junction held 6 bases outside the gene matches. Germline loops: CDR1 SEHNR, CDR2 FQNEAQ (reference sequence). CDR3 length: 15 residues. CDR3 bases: TGTGCCAGCAGCCAGGGACTAGCGGAAAGAGATACGCAGTATTTT. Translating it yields CASSQGLAERDTQYF. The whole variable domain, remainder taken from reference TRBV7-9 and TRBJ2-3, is DTGVSQNPRHKITKRGQNVTFRCDPISEHNRLYWYRQTLGQGPEFLTYFQNEAQLEKSRLLSDRFSAERPKGSFSTLEIQRTEQGDSAMYLCASSQGLAERDTQYFGPGTRLTVL.

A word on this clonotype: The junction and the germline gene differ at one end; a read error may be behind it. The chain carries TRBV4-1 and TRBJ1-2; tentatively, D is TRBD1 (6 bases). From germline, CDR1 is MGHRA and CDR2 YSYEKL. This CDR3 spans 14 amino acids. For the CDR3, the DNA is TGCGCCAGCAGCCAAGCGGGTAGGGGGTGGGGCTGCACCTTC. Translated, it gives CASSQAGRGWGCTF.

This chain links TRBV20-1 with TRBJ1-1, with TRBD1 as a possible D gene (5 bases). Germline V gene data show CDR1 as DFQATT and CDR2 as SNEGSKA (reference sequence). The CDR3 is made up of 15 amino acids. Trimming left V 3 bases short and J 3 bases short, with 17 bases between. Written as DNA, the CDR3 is TGCAGTGCTAGGAAGGGCCCGGGACGGGACACTGAAGCTTTCTTT. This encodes CSARKGPGRDTEAFF.

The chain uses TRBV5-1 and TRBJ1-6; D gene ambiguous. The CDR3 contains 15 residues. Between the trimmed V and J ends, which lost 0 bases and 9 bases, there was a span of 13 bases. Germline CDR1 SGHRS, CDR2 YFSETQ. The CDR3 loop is CASSLGIVVGSPLHF. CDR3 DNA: TGCGCCAGCAGCTTGGGAATTGTGGTGGGTTCACCCCTCCACTTT.

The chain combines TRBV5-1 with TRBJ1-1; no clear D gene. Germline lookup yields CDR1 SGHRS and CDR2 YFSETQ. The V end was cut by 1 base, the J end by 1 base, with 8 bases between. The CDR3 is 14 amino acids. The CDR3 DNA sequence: TGCGCCAGCAGCTTGCTCCCCCCGAACACTGAAGCTTTCTTT. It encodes CASSLLPPNTEAFF.

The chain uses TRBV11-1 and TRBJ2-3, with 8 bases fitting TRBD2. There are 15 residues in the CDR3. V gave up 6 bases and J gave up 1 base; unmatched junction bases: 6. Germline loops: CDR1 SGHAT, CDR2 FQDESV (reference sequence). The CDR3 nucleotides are TGTGCCAGCAGACAGACGGGGGGGCGCACAGATACGCAGTATTTT. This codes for CASRQTGGRTDTQYF. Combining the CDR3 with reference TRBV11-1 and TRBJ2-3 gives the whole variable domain EAEVAQSPRYKITEKSQAVAFWCDPISGHATLYWYRQILGQGPELLVQFQDESVVDDSQLPKDRFSAERLKGVDSTLKIQPAELGDSAMYLCASRQTGGRTDTQYFGPGTRLTVL.

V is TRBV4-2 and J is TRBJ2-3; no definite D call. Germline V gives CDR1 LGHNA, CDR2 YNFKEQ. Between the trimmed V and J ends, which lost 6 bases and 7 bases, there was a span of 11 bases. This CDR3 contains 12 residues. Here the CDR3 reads CASSSRAYTQYF. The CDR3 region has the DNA TGTGCCAGCAGTTCTAGGGCCTATACGCAGTATTTT.

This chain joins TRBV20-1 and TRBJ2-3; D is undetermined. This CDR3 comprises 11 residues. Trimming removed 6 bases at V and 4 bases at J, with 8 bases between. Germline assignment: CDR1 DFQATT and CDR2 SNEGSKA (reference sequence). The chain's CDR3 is CSARRSDTQYF. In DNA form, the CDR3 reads TGCAGTGCCAGGCGCTCAGATACGCAGTATTTT.

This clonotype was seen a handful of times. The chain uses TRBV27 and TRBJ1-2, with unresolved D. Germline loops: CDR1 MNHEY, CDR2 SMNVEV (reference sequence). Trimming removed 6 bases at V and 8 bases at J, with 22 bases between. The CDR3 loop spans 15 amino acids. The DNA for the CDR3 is TGTGCCAGCAGGACTAGGGATGCAGGAACCTTGGGCTACACCTTC. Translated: CASRTRDAGTLGYTF.

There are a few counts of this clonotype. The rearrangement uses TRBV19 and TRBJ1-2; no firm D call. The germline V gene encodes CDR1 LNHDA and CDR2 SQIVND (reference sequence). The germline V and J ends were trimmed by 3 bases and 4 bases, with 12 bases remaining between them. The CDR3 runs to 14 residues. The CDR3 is CASSIAAAFYGYTF. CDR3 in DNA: TGTGCCAGTAGTATCGCGGCCGCCTTCTATGGCTACACCTTC.

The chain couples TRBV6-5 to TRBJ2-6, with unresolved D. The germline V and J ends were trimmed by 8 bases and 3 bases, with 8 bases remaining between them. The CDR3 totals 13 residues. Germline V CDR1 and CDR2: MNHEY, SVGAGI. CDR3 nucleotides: TGTGCCAGCGGACGCCTTGGGGCCAACGTCCTGACTTTC. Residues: CASGRLGANVLTF.

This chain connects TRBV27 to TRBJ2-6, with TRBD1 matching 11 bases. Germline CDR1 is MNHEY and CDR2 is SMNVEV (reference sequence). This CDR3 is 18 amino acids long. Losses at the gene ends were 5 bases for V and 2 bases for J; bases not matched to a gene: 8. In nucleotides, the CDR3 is TGTGCCAGCAGTCCCTCCGGGACAGGGGGGCCTGGGGCCAACGTCCTGACTTTC. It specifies CASSPSGTGGPGANVLTF.

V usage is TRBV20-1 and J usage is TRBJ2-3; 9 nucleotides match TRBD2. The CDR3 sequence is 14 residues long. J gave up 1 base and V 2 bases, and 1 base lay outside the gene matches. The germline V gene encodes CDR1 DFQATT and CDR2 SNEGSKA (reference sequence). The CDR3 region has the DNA TGCAGTGCTAGACTAGCGGGGCGCACAGATACGCAGTATTTT. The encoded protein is CSARLAGRTDTQYF.

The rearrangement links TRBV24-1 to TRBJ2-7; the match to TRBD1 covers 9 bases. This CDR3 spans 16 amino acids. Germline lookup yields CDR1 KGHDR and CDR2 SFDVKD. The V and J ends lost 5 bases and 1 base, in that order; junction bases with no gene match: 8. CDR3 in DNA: TGTGCCACCAGTGGCCCGGGACAGGGTCCTTCCTACGAGCAGTACTTC. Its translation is CATSGPGQGPSYEQYF.

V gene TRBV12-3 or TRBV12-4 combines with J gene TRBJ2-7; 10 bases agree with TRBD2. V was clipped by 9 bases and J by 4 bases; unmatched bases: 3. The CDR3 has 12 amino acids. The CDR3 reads CARTSGEYEQYF. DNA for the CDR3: TGTGCCAGAACTAGCGGGGAGTACGAGCAGTACTTC.

DNA for the CDR3: TGCGCCAGCAGATGGGCCGGTTTTAGCTACAATGAGCAGTTCTTC. As protein: CASRWAGFSYNEQFF. The chain recombines TRBV5-1 with TRBJ2-1; D remains ambiguous. Germline V gene lookup returns CDR1 SGHRS and CDR2 YFSETQ. V gave up 5 bases and J gave up 3 bases, with 15 bases separating them. The CDR3 spans 15 residues.

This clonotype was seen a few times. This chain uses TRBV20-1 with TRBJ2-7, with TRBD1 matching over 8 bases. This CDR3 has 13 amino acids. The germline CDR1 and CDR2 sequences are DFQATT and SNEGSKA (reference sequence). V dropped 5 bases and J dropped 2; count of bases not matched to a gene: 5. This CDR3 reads CSALDRGTYEQYF. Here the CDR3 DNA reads TGCAGTGCTCTCGACAGGGGTACCTACGAGCAGTACTTC.

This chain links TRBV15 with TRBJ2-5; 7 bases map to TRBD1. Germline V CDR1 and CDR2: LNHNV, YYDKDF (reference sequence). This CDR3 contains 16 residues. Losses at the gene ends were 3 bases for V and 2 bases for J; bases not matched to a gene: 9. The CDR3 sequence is CATSSIDRAVQETQYF. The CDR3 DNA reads TGTGCCACCAGCAGCATCGACAGGGCGGTACAAGAGACCCAGTACTTC.

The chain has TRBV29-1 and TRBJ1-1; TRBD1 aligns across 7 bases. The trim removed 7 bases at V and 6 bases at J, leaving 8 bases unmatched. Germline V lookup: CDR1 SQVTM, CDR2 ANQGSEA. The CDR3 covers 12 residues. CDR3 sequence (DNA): TGCAGCGCTCGACAGGGTGCCTCTGAAGCTTTCTTT. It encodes CSARQGASEAFF.

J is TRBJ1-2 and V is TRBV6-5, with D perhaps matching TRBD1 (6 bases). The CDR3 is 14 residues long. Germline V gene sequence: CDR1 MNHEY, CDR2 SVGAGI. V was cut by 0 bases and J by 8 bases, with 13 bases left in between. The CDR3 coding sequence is TGTGCCAGCAGTTACTCGAGGGGGGTAGGAGGCTACACCTTC. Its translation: CASSYSRGVGGYTF.

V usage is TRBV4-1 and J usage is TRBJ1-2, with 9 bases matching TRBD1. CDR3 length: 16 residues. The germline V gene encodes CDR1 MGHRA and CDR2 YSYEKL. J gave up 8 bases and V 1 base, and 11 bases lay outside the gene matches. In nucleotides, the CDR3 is TGCGCCAGCAGCCAAGGACCGGGACAGGGAATGTGGGGCTACACCTTC. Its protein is CASSQGPGQGMWGYTF.

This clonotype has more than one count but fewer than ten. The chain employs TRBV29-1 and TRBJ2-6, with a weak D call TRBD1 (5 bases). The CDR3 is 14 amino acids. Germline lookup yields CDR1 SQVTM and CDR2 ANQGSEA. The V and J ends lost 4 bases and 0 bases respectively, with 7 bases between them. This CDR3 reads CSVGDSSGANVLTF. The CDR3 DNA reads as TGCAGCGTTGGTGACAGCTCTGGGGCCAACGTCCTGACTTTC.

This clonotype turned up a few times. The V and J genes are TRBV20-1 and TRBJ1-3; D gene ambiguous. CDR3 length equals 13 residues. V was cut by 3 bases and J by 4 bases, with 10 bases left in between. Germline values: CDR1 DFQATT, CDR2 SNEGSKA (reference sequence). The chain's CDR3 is CSASAPGGNTIYF. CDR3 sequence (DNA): TGCAGTGCTAGTGCCCCAGGAGGAAACACCATATATTTT.

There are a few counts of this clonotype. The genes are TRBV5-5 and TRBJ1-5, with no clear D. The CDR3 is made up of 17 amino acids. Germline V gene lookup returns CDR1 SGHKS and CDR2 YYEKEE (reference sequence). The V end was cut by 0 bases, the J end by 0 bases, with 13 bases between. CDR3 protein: CASSLGASVNSNQPQHF. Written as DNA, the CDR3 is TGTGCCAGCAGCTTGGGGGCCAGCGTTAATAGCAATCAGCCCCAGCATTTT.

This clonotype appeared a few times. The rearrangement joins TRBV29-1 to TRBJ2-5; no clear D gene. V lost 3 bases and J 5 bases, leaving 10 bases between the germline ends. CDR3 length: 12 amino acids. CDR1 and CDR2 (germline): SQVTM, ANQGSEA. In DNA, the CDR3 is TGCAGCGTTGACGGCCCTTTGGAGACCCAGTACTTC. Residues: CSVDGPLETQYF.

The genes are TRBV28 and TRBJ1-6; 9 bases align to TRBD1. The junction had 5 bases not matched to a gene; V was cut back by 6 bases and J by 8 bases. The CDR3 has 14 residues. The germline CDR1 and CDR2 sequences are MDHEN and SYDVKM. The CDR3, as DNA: TGTGCCAGCAGATCGGGGACAGGGTATTCACCCCTCCACTTT. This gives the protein CASRSGTGYSPLHF.

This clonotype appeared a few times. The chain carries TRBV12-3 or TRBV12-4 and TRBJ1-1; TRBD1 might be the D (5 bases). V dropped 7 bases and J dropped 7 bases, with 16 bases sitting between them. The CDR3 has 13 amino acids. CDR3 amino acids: CASTPIMGREAFF. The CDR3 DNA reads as TGTGCCAGCACCCCAATCATGGGGCGTGAAGCTTTCTTT.

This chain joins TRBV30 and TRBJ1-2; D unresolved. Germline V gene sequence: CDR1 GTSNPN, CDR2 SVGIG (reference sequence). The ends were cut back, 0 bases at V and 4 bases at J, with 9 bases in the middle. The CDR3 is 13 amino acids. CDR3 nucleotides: TGTGCCTGGAGTGTGAGGCACTTCTATGGCTACACCTTC. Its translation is CAWSVRHFYGYTF. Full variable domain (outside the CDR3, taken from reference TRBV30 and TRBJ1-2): SQTIHQWPATLVQPVGSPLSLECTVEGTSNPNLYWYRQAAGRGLQLLFYSVGIGQISSEVPQNLSASRPQDRQFILSSKKLLLSDSGFYLCAWSVRHFYGYTFGSGTRLTVV.

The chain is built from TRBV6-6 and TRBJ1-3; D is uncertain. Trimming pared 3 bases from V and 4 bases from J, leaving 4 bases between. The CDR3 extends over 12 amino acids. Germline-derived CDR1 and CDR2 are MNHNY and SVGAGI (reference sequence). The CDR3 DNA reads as TGTGCCAGCAGTTATGAAGGAAACACCATATATTTT. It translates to CASSYEGNTIYF.

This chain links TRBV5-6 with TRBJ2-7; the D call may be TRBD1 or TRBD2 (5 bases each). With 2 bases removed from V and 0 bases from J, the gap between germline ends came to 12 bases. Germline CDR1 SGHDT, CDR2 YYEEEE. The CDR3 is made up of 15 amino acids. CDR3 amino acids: CASSLGTFFSYEQYF. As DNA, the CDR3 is TGTGCCAGCAGCTTAGGGACCTTCTTCTCCTACGAGCAGTACTTC.

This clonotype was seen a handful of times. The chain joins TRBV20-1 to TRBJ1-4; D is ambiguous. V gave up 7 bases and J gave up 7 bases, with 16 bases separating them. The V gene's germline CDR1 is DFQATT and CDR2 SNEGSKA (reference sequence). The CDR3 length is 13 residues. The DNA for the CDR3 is TGCAGTGTCCCCCGGCCCTCGGGTGAAAAACTGTTTTTT. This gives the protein CSVPRPSGEKLFF.

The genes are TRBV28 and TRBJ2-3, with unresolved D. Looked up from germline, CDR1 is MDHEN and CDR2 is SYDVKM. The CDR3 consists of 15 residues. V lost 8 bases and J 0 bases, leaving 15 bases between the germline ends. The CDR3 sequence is CASCGQDDSTDTQYF. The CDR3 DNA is TGTGCCAGCTGTGGCCAGGATGACAGCACAGATACGCAGTATTTT.